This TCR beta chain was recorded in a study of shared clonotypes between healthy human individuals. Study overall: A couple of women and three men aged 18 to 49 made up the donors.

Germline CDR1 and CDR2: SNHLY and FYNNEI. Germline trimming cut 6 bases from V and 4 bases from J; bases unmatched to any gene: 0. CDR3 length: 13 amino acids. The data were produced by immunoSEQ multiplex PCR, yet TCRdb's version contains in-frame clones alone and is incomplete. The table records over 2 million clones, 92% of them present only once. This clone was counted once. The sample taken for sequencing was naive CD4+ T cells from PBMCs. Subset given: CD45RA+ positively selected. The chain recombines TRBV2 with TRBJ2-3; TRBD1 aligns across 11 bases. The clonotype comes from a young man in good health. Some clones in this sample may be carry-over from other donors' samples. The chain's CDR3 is CASRGQGADTQYF. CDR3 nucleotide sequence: TGTGCCAGCAGGGGACAGGGGGCAGATACGCAGTATTTT.